This T cell receptor beta chain appears in the sequencing data of a study of CD8 T cells in ankylosing spondylitis. Study results and limitations: Significantly higher representation of disease-linked clones was reported for matched ankylosing spondylitis synovial fluid. It appeared that ankylosing spondylitis blood was characterized by a TCR beta motif of roughly 8 highly homologous variants. Reactive arthritis synovial fluid and blood previously showed some of these motif variants. Clones linked to disease, bearing a CD8+ phenotype, were relatively rare in peripheral blood.

This clonotype turned up a few times. Its specificity is not known. TCRdb fed the 5' RACE reads into MiXCR, producing one record per CDR3 protein. This table holds roughly 150,000 distinct CDR3 sequences, approximately 10% found once. The CDR3 runs 14 residues. V lost 5 bases, J lost 7 bases, and 8 bases stayed unmatched. Germline V gives CDR1 MNHEY, CDR2 SMNVEV (reference sequence). The sequenced sample was blood, either unsorted or a sorted T cell fraction (not recorded which). This chain uses TRBV27 with TRBJ2-1; 7 bases map to TRBD2. This receptor was identified in a female donor with ankylosing spondylitis or in good health (not recorded which). CDR3 residues: CASSGLELPNEQFF. The DNA of the CDR3 is TGTGCCAGCAGTGGACTAGAGCTCCCGAATGAGCAGTTCTTC.